Presented here are 18 T cell receptor beta chains from one specimen sequenced in a study of cytomegalovirus exposure and HLA in healthy donors. Assay: immunoSEQ multiplex PCR; the TCRdb copy retains only in-frame clones and omits some. The data show about 120,000 clones, 90% to 97% seen once. The sample consisted of PBMCs. These receptors all stem from a man between 18 and 35 years old in good health and CMV-seronegative.

The table lists this clone with a count of one. V and J are TRBV11-2 and TRBJ1-5, with a possible D match to TRBD1 (6 bases). Trimming left V 1 base short and J 2 bases short, with 9 bases between. CDR1 is SGHAT and CDR2 is FQNNGV in the germline V gene. This CDR3 comprises 15 residues. The DNA of the CDR3 is TGTGCCAGCAGCTTAGTCGCAGGGGGCAATCAGCCCCAGCATTTT. This sequence encodes CASSLVAGGNQPQHF.

V gene TRBV7-6 combines with J gene TRBJ1-2, with 9 bases identical to TRBD1. After removal of 3 bases from V and 6 bases from J, the junction contained 2 bases not matched to a gene. The germline CDR1 and CDR2 sequences are SGHVS and FNYEAQ. CDR3 length equals 13 residues. CDR3 in amino acids: CASSFWTGDGYTF. The CDR3 DNA follows: TGTGCCAGCAGCTTCTGGACAGGGGATGGCTACACCTTC.

The rearrangement links TRBV9 to TRBJ2-1; 8 bases match TRBD2. Germline assignment: CDR1 SGDLS and CDR2 YYNGEE. Trimming took 3 bases from V and 8 from J; bases not matched to a gene: 7. The CDR3 consists of 14 residues. The CDR3, as DNA: TGTGCCAGCAGCGCCAGCGGGAGTAGGGATGAGCAGTTCTTC. It translates to CASSASGSRDEQFF.

The chain employs TRBV6-6 and TRBJ2-1; 11 bases are shared with TRBD2. The CDR3 extends over 14 amino acids. The V gene end was trimmed by 7 bases and the J gene end by 10 bases; junction bases not matched to a gene: 9. Germline V CDR1 and CDR2: MNHNY, SVGAGI (reference sequence). In DNA, the CDR3 is TGTGCCAGCAACCTTAGCGGGAGGGGGGGGGAGCAGTTCTTC. Translated: CASNLSGRGGEQFF.

The count of this clone is one. The chain recombines TRBV28 with TRBJ2-2; D unclear. Germline values: CDR1 MDHEN, CDR2 SYDVKM. The CDR3 spans 15 residues. V was shortened by 3 bases and J by 1 base, with 9 bases between the two germline ends. The CDR3 DNA sequence: TGTGCCAGCAGTTTGGTCCAGAAGAACACCGGGGAGCTGTTTTTT. It codes for CASSLVQKNTGELFF.

The chain employs TRBV27 and TRBJ2-7; 9 positions agree with TRBD1. V trimming: 6 bases; J trimming: 3 bases; junction bases outside the gene matches: 9. The CDR3 is 15 residues long. The germline gives CDR1 MNHEY, CDR2 SMNVEV (reference sequence). The CDR3 is CASSLVGDRDYEQYF. The CDR3 DNA reads TGTGCCAGCAGCCTAGTGGGGGACAGGGACTACGAGCAGTACTTC.

This rearrangement joins TRBV11-3 to TRBJ2-1, with unresolved D. CDR3 size: 13 residues. V was shortened by 6 bases and J by 4 bases, with 10 bases between the two germline ends. Looked up from germline, CDR1 is SGHNT and CDR2 is YENEEA. CDR3 protein: CASSRDLYNEQFF. The CDR3 DNA is TGTGCCAGCAGTCGCGACTTGTACAATGAGCAGTTCTTC.

The rearrangement links TRBV5-4 to TRBJ2-7, with D perhaps TRBD2 (5 bases). Trimming shortened V by 4 bases and J by 4 bases, and 15 bases separated the two germline ends. CDR3 size: 14 residues. In germline, CDR1 is SGHNT, CDR2 YYREEE (reference sequence). DNA for the CDR3: TGTGCCAGCAGCCTCGGACTCCTTGAGTACGAGCAGTACTTC. Amino acids: CASSLGLLEYEQYF.

The V gene is TRBV27, the J gene TRBJ2-7; TRBD2 aligns across 7 bases. Germline assignment: CDR1 MNHEY and CDR2 SMNVEV (reference sequence). The CDR3 covers 14 residues. V lost 2 bases to trimming and J lost 3 bases; unmatched junction nucleotides: 4. The CDR3 DNA is TGTGCCAGCAGTTTACTAGCGGACCGCTACGAGCAGTACTTC. It yields the protein CASSLLADRYEQYF.

The chain employs TRBV5-1 and TRBJ2-2; possible D gene TRBD2, 5 bases. V was trimmed by 0 bases and J by 7 bases, leaving 13 bases between them. CDR3 length: 15 amino acids. Looked up from germline, CDR1 is SGHRS and CDR2 is YFSETQ. Here the CDR3 reads CASSLAGGFGGELFF. DNA of the CDR3: TGCGCCAGCAGCTTGGCGGGCGGGTTCGGCGGGGAGCTGTTTTTT.

The rearrangement links TRBV9 to TRBJ2-5, with 8 bases that match TRBD1. Germline V lookup: CDR1 SGDLS, CDR2 YYNGEE. V shed 3 bases, J shed 7 bases, and the junction held 17 bases outside the gene matches. This CDR3 is 17 amino acids long. Here the CDR3 reads CASSASSGTGGSGTQYF. DNA for the CDR3: TGTGCCAGCAGCGCCTCCTCCGGGACAGGTGGATCGGGGACCCAGTACTTC. Variable domain in full (rest from reference TRBV9 and TRBJ2-5): DSGVTQTPKHLITATGQRVTLRCSPRSGDLSVYWYQQSLDQGLQFLIQYYNGEERAKGNILERFSAQQFPDLHSELNLSSLELGDSALYFCASSASSGTGGSGTQYFGPGTRLLVL.

The chain is built from TRBV27 and TRBJ2-2; a weak D match, TRBD1 (6 bases). Germline V CDR1 and CDR2: MNHEY, SMNVEV (reference sequence). Trimming removed 4 bases from V and 4 bases from J, with 7 bases in between. This CDR3 contains 13 residues. In DNA, the CDR3 is TGTGCCAGCAGTTACAGGGCCACCGGGGAGCTGTTTTTT. This sequence encodes CASSYRATGELFF.

The chain couples TRBV9 to TRBJ2-7, with 13 bases fitting TRBD2. The CDR3 runs 14 residues. Germline CDR1 reads SGDLS; CDR2 reads YYNGEE. Trimming took 4 bases from V and 6 from J; bases not matched to a gene: 4. CDR3 sequence (DNA): TGTGCCAGCAGCCTCAGACTAGCGGGAGGCGAGCAGTACTTC. Protein product: CASSLRLAGGEQYF. The full variable domain, its missing parts supplied by reference TRBV9 and TRBJ2-7, is DSGVTQTPKHLITATGQRVTLRCSPRSGDLSVYWYQQSLDQGLQFLIQYYNGEERAKGNILERFSAQQFPDLHSELNLSSLELGDSALYFCASSLRLAGGEQYFGPGTRLTVT.

The rearrangement uses TRBV4-2 and TRBJ1-2; the D is unclear. The CDR3 consists of 15 residues. With 1 base removed from V and 7 bases from J, the gap between germline ends came to 16 bases. Germline CDR1 is LGHNA and CDR2 is YNFKEQ. CDR3 residues: CASSQGRGDQTGYTF. The CDR3 bases are TGTGCCAGCAGCCAAGGTCGCGGCGATCAGACTGGCTACACCTTC.

The genes are TRBV15 and TRBJ2-2; D may be TRBD2 (6 bases). Trimming left V 0 bases short and J 7 bases short, with 15 bases between. This CDR3 is 16 amino acids long. CDR1 and CDR2 (germline): LNHNV, YYDKDF (reference sequence). The CDR3 here is CATSRDYSGLNGELFF. CDR3 coding DNA: TGTGCCACCAGCAGAGATTACTCCGGACTAAACGGGGAGCTGTTTTTT.

This clone was counted once. V usage is TRBV15 and J usage is TRBJ1-2; tentative D call: TRBD1 (5 bases). Germline CDR1 and CDR2: LNHNV and YYDKDF (reference sequence). CDR3 length equals 15 residues. V was pared by 4 bases and J by 0 bases, with 12 bases between. DNA of the CDR3: TGTGCCACCAGCAAGCGGGACGGAACTAACTATGGCTACACCTTC. This codes for CATSKRDGTNYGYTF.

V usage is TRBV28 and J usage is TRBJ2-2; D is perhaps TRBD2 (5 bases). This CDR3 is built from 16 residues. Germline V gives CDR1 MDHEN, CDR2 SYDVKM. Trimming removed 7 bases at V and 7 bases at J, with 22 bases between. DNA of the CDR3: TGTGCCAGCATGCCTTCAGCGGCCGTGAGGATCGGGGAGCTGTTTTTT. Protein product: CASMPSAAVRIGELFF.

The chain recombines TRBV7-2 with TRBJ2-1; 14 nucleotides match TRBD2. The germline V gene encodes CDR1 SGHTA and CDR2 FQGNSA. V gave up 6 bases and J gave up 5 bases; unmatched junction bases: 3. The CDR3 is 15 residues long. CDR3 region: CASRRLAGGDNEQFF. CDR3 coding DNA: TGTGCCAGCAGGAGACTAGCGGGAGGGGACAATGAGCAGTTCTTC.